Presented here are 21 T cell receptor beta chains from one specimen sequenced in a study of identical twins. Each CDR3 protein is one row after TCRdb ran MiXCR on the 5' RACE reads. This table has some 97,000 distinct CDR3 sequences, 5.9% appearing once. What was sequenced was memory T cells sorted from blood. Receptors were obtained from a woman aged 45-59 years in good health.

This clonotype was observed many times. V is TRBV3-1 and J is TRBJ2-3; D gene ambiguous. Trimming stripped 3 bases from V and 1 base from J, with 11 bases between. From germline, CDR1 is LGHDT and CDR2 YNNKEL (reference sequence). The CDR3 totals 15 residues. CDR3 sequence (DNA): TGTGCCAGCAGCCATGCTGGGAAGCGCACAGATACGCAGTATTTT. Translating gives CASSHAGKRTDTQYF.

This clonotype was counted between two and nine times. The chain has TRBV29-1 and TRBJ1-3; no definite D call. Trimming removed 7 bases at V and 0 bases at J, with 10 bases between. CDR3 size: 13 residues. Germline CDR1 and CDR2: SQVTM and ANQGSEA. In nucleotides, the CDR3 is TGCAGCGCTTCACGGAGCTCTGGAAACACCATATATTTT. This encodes CSASRSSGNTIYF.

This clonotype showed up many times. V usage is TRBV10-2 and J usage is TRBJ1-1, with D uncertain. Germline V gives CDR1 WSHSY, CDR2 SAAADI. V was cut by 1 base and J by 8 bases, with 8 bases left in between. The CDR3 runs 12 residues. The CDR3 nucleotides are TGCGCCAGCAGTGAGTGGGGAGGGGAAGCTTTCTTT. Translation gives CASSEWGGEAFF.

The table lists this clonotype with many counts. The V gene is TRBV12-3 or TRBV12-4, the J gene TRBJ2-7; no clear D gene. The V gene lost 6 bases and the J gene lost 9 bases, with 6 bases spanning the gap. The CDR3 is made up of 9 amino acids. The CDR3 spells CASRRGQYF. For the CDR3, the DNA is TGTGCCAGCAGACGCGGGCAGTACTTC.

This clonotype was seen many times. The rearrangement uses TRBV5-1 and TRBJ2-2, with TRBD1 matching 8 bases. The V gene's germline CDR1 is SGHRS and CDR2 YFSETQ. The CDR3 runs to 18 residues. The J segment lost 0 bases and the V segment lost 0 bases, leaving 7 bases of the junction unmatched. The CDR3 region has the DNA TGCGCCAGCAGCTTGGTATTTCAGGGGGCGACGAACACCGGGGAGCTGTTTTTT. Translating it yields CASSLVFQGATNTGELFF.

In the case of this clonotype: A much larger clone sits a single nucleotide away, making a read error possible. This is likely a read error, given that the CDR3 carries no conserved phenylalanine or tryptophan at its end. The chain carries TRBV11-2 and TRBJ1-1; D remains ambiguous. This CDR3 is 13 amino acids long. CDR1 and CDR2 (germline): SGHAT, FQNNGV. The V end lost 3 bases, the J end lost 2 bases, and 7 bases lay between the germline ends. CDR3 sequence reads: CASSFPPNTEAFC. For the CDR3, the DNA is TGTGCCAGCAGCTTTCCCCCCAACACTGAAGCTTTCTGT.

This clonotype was seen at least ten times. The chain links TRBV19 to TRBJ2-7, with 7 nucleotides matching TRBD2. This CDR3 is 14 amino acids long. The J segment lost 3 bases and the V segment lost 0 bases, leaving 2 bases of the junction unmatched. Germline V gene data show CDR1 as LNHDA and CDR2 as SQIVND (reference sequence). CDR3: CASSIEGGNYEQYF. CDR3 DNA: TGTGCCAGTAGTATAGAGGGAGGGAACTACGAGCAGTACTTC.

As to this clonotype: A much larger clone lies one base from this, so it may be a read error. The chain joins TRBV6-4 to TRBJ2-1; 8 nucleotides align to TRBD2. Germline values: CDR1 MRHNA, CDR2 SNTAGT. This CDR3 is built from 15 residues. The CDR3 region has the DNA TGTGCCAGCTGTGACTCATCGGGAGGGGGCAATGAGCAGTTCTTC. This encodes CASCDSSGGGNEQFF.

This clonotype was detected ten times or more. The chain recombines TRBV7-9 with TRBJ2-7; D possibly corresponds to TRBD2 (6 bases). With 4 bases removed from V and 0 bases from J, the gap between germline ends came to 10 bases. Germline loops: CDR1 SEHNR, CDR2 FQNEAQ (reference sequence). This CDR3 region has 14 residues. The CDR3 protein is CASSYSGSSYEQYF. The DNA of the CDR3 is TGTGCCAGCAGCTATAGCGGCAGCTCCTACGAGCAGTACTTC.

This clonotype was seen repeatedly, ten times or more. The chain couples TRBV7-3 to TRBJ1-1, with D possibly matching TRBD1 (5 bases). This CDR3 is built from 13 residues. Trimming stripped 3 bases from V and 2 bases from J, with 7 bases between. The V gene's germline CDR1 is SGHTA and CDR2 FQGTGA. CDR3 loop: CASSFQGNTEAFF. For the CDR3, the DNA is TGTGCCAGCAGCTTTCAGGGAAACACTGAAGCTTTCTTT.

This clonotype has a count of ten or more. The chain joins TRBV19 to TRBJ1-2; tentative D call: TRBD1 (6 bases). The CDR3 is made up of 13 amino acids. Germline-derived CDR1 and CDR2 are LNHDA and SQIVND (reference sequence). V lost 5 bases, J lost 4 bases, and 11 bases lay in between. The CDR3 region is CASSDNRVYGYTF. The CDR3 nucleotides are TGTGCCAGTAGTGATAACAGGGTCTATGGCTACACCTTC.

The chain combines TRBV11-3 with TRBJ2-6; D remains ambiguous. Trimming shortened V by 0 bases and J by 0 bases, and 6 bases separated the two germline ends. This CDR3 is 16 amino acids long. Germline assignment: CDR1 SGHNT and CDR2 YENEEA. In nucleotides, the CDR3 is TGTGCCAGCAGCTTAGATATTGGCTCTGGGGCCAACGTCCTGACTTTC. This gives the protein CASSLDIGSGANVLTF.

This clonotype was recorded many times. V is TRBV6-4 and J is TRBJ2-1, with 10 positions matching TRBD2. The junction had 2 bases not matched to a gene; V was cut back by 3 bases and J by 3 bases. The V gene's germline CDR1 is MRHNA and CDR2 SNTAGT. The CDR3 sequence is 15 residues long. The chain's CDR3 is CASSESSGGYNEQFF. As DNA, the CDR3 is TGTGCCAGCAGTGAGTCTAGCGGGGGCTACAATGAGCAGTTCTTC.

This clonotype was seen repeatedly, ten times or more. V and J are TRBV3-1 and TRBJ2-1; TRBD2 matches at 15 bases. The CDR3 consists of 15 residues. J lost 6 bases, V lost 5 bases, and 2 bases had no gene match. CDR1 is LGHDT, CDR2 YNNKEL, per germline (reference sequence). This chain's CDR3 is CASSWTSGRANEQFF. The CDR3 DNA is TGTGCCAGCAGCTGGACTAGCGGGAGGGCCAATGAGCAGTTCTTC.

This clonotype has only a few counts. The chain employs TRBV5-1 and TRBJ2-3; TRBD1 agrees at 10 bases. Germline CDR1 SGHRS, CDR2 YFSETQ. J lost 4 bases, V lost 0 bases, and 2 bases had no gene match. This CDR3 comprises 15 residues. CDR3 sequence reads: CASSLDGQGADTQYF. The CDR3 DNA follows: TGCGCCAGCAGCTTGGACGGACAGGGGGCAGATACGCAGTATTTT. The full variable domain, with the rest looked up from reference TRBV5-1 and TRBJ2-3, is KAGVTQTPRYLIKTRGQQVTLSCSPISGHRSVSWYQQTPGQGLQFLFEYFSETQRNKGNFPGRFSGRQFSNSRSEMNVSTLELGDSALYLCASSLDGQGADTQYFGPGTRLTVL.

V is TRBV5-1 and J is TRBJ2-1; 13 positions match TRBD2. V shed 4 bases and J 4 bases; nucleotides not matched to a gene: 5. Germline-derived CDR1 and CDR2 are SGHRS and YFSETQ. CDR3 length equals 16 residues. CDR3 sequence reads: CASSAGTSGIYNEQFF. In DNA, the CDR3 is TGCGCCAGCAGCGCCGGGACTAGCGGGATATACAATGAGCAGTTCTTC.

This clonotype was seen at least ten times. The gene calls are TRBV7-8 and TRBJ2-1, with 9 bases fitting TRBD1. V lost 4 bases to trimming and J lost 10 bases; unmatched junction nucleotides: 14. Germline CDR1 SGHVS, CDR2 FQNEAQ. The CDR3 length is 16 residues. The CDR3 nucleotides read TGTGCCAGCAGCTCCTTGACAGGGGGAAGAATGAGAGAGCAGTTCTTC. This sequence encodes CASSSLTGGRMREQFF.

This clonotype was detected ten times or more. The chain combines TRBV2 with TRBJ1-5; 7 nucleotides align to TRBD1. V dropped 8 bases and J dropped 9; count of bases not matched to a gene: 10. The CDR3 covers 13 residues. CDR1 and CDR2 (germline): SNHLY, FYNNEI. CDR3 DNA: TGTGCCAGCTCGGGGACAGCCGATCCGCCCCAGCATTTT. Amino acids: CASSGTADPPQHF.

At least ten counts were recorded for this clonotype. The chain employs TRBV13 and TRBJ2-1, with D possibly matching TRBD2 (6 bases). The length of the CDR3 is 19 residues. With 5 bases removed from V and 0 bases from J, the gap between germline ends came to 23 bases. Germline V gene data show CDR1 as PRHDT and CDR2 as FYEKMQ (reference sequence). The CDR3 loop is CASSPPDWGLSSSYNEQFF. CDR3 DNA: TGTGCCAGCAGCCCACCTGACTGGGGACTCTCAAGCTCCTACAATGAGCAGTTCTTC. Together with reference TRBV13 and TRBJ2-1, the CDR3 gives the full variable domain: AAGVIQSPRHLIKEKRETATLKCYPIPRHDTVYWYQQGPGQDPQFLISFYEKMQSDKGSIPDRFSAQQFSDYHSELNMSSLELGDSALYFCASSPPDWGLSSSYNEQFFGPGTRLTVL.

This clonotype has just a few counts. The rearrangement uses TRBV20-1 and TRBJ1-2, with 9 bases aligning to TRBD1. The germline V gene has CDR1 DFQATT and CDR2 SNEGSKA (reference sequence). This CDR3 region has 13 residues. V gave up 2 bases and J gave up 7 bases; unmatched junction bases: 5. The CDR3 is CSARQQGAGGYTF. The CDR3 DNA reads as TGCAGTGCTAGACAACAGGGGGCGGGTGGCTACACCTTC.

This clonotype was seen repeatedly, ten times or more. The chain has TRBV7-9 and TRBJ2-3, with D uncertain. Trimming removed 8 bases at V and 2 bases at J, with 8 bases between. Germline V gene lookup returns CDR1 SEHNR and CDR2 FQNEAQ (reference sequence). This CDR3 has 12 amino acids. CDR3 in DNA: TGTGCCAGCTTGGTCTTCACAGATACGCAGTATTTT. It encodes CASLVFTDTQYF.